The 12 T cell receptor beta chains below were found in one sample sequenced in a study of PD-L1 blockade in urothelial cancer. Indicated time point: pretreatment peripheral blood. Using immunoSEQ multiplex PCR, the repertoire was profiled, and TCRdb retains in-frame clones only, with some absent. The sample yields roughly 55,000 clones, roughly 86% seen once. Sequences were derived from PBMCs, sampled around atezolizumab (anti-PD-L1) treatment. The receptors were gathered from a man aged 55 to 70 with urothelial cancer.

Here the CDR3 reads CASSFDRATSNQPQHF. In DNA form, the CDR3 reads TGTGCCAGCAGTTTCGACAGGGCAACGAGCAATCAGCCCCAGCATTTT. This chain joins TRBV28 and TRBJ1-5; 7 nucleotides match TRBD1. This CDR3 has 16 residues. Germline assignment: CDR1 MDHEN and CDR2 SYDVKM. The junction had 6 bases not matched to a gene; V was cut back by 3 bases and J by 1 base.

The chain is built from TRBV15 and TRBJ2-5; perhaps TRBD2 as D (5 bases). The length of the CDR3 is 13 residues. V lost 4 bases to trimming and J lost 1 base, with 7 bases between them. CDR1 is LNHNV and CDR2 is YYDKDF in the germline V gene (reference sequence). CDR3 in DNA: TGTGCCACCAGCATACGGGGCCAAGAGACCCAGTACTTC. Its translation: CATSIRGQETQYF.

The CDR3 region is CASSRTDAGIDTQYF. CDR3 DNA sequence: TGTGCCAGCAGTCGGACCGACGCAGGGATAGATACGCAGTATTTT. The chain uses TRBV2 and TRBJ2-3, with D possibly matching TRBD1 (5 bases). This CDR3 has 15 residues. CDR1 and CDR2 (germline): SNHLY, FYNNEI. V gave up 5 bases and J gave up 5 bases, with 17 bases separating them.

The V and J genes are TRBV6-5 and TRBJ1-1; D may be TRBD1 (6 bases). V gave up 0 bases and J gave up 5 bases, with 10 bases separating them. The CDR3 spans 14 residues. Looked up from germline, CDR1 is MNHEY and CDR2 is SVGAGI. The CDR3: CASSYSRGYTEAFF. CDR3 nucleotide sequence: TGTGCCAGCAGTTACTCAAGGGGGTATACTGAAGCTTTCTTT.

The V gene is TRBV27, the J gene TRBJ2-4, with 7 positions matching TRBD2. CDR3 length equals 14 residues. V lost 3 bases to trimming and J lost 8 bases; unmatched junction nucleotides: 7. Germline V gives CDR1 MNHEY, CDR2 SMNVEV (reference sequence). The CDR3 sequence: CASSFGLVSDIQYF. CDR3 coding DNA: TGTGCCAGCAGTTTTGGACTAGTGAGCGACATTCAGTACTTC.

This clone was seen only a few times. The chain recombines TRBV11-2 with TRBJ1-3, with D hard to call. CDR1 SGHAT and CDR2 FQNNGV come from the germline V gene. V lost 3 bases, J lost 0 bases, and 12 bases lay in between. CDR3 length: 16 residues. The CDR3 bases are TGTGCCAGCAGCTTTAGAGAGAGTCACTCTGGAAACACCATATATTTT. This codes for CASSFRESHSGNTIYF.

This clone showed up just a few times. The germline gene is not matched at one end of the junction; a read error may be the cause. The chain is built from TRBV10-3 and TRBJ2-5; D is perhaps TRBD2 (6 bases). Germline-derived CDR1 and CDR2 are ENHRY and SYGVKD. This CDR3 has 13 residues. DNA of the CDR3: TGTGCCCTCAGCCTACGGGAGAAAGGGACCCAGTACTTC. This gives the protein CALSLREKGTQYF.

The chain joins TRBV28 to TRBJ2-7; weak D call: TRBD2 (5 bases). V lost 7 bases, J lost 1 base, and 29 bases lay in between. CDR3 length: 19 residues. Germline CDR1 is MDHEN and CDR2 is SYDVKM. The CDR3 reads CASTAYGRLPTVGSYEQYF. The CDR3, as DNA: TGTGCCAGCACCGCCTACGGCCGACTACCCACGGTGGGTTCCTACGAGCAGTACTTC.

This chain uses TRBV19 with TRBJ2-3; 7 bases align to TRBD2. There are 13 residues in the CDR3. With 1 base clipped from V and 10 bases from J, the junction kept 5 bases outside the gene matches. Germline V lookup: CDR1 LNHDA, CDR2 SQIVND (reference sequence). The CDR3 DNA follows: TGTGCCAGTAGTATAGCCAAGCGGGACCCGCAGTATTTT. Amino acid sequence: CASSIAKRDPQYF.

J is TRBJ2-6 and V is TRBV6-1; 7 positions match TRBD1. Germline CDR1 MNHNS, CDR2 SASEGT. The CDR3 contains 15 residues. The V and J ends lost 8 bases and 2 bases, in that order; junction bases with no gene match: 6. The CDR3 DNA reads TGTGCCAGCCGGACAGGCGGAGCTGGGGCCAACGTCCTGACTTTC. This translates into CASRTGGAGANVLTF.

V usage is TRBV5-1 and J usage is TRBJ1-4; D uncertain. There are 18 residues in the CDR3. CDR1 SGHRS and CDR2 YFSETQ come from the germline V gene. V lost 4 bases and J lost 0, with 19 bases in between. CDR3 in amino acids: CASSPNRAGRATNEKLFF. DNA for the CDR3: TGCGCCAGCAGCCCCAACCGGGCGGGTAGGGCAACTAATGAAAAACTGTTTTTT.

The gene calls are TRBV28 and TRBJ2-5, with a possible D match to TRBD1 (5 bases). CDR1 MDHEN and CDR2 SYDVKM come from the germline V gene. Trimming shortened V by 7 bases and J by 2 bases, and 14 bases separated the two germline ends. The CDR3 runs 14 residues. CDR3 loop: CASNQNDRQETQYF. CDR3 nucleotide sequence: TGTGCCAGCAACCAAAATGACAGACAAGAGACCCAGTACTTC.